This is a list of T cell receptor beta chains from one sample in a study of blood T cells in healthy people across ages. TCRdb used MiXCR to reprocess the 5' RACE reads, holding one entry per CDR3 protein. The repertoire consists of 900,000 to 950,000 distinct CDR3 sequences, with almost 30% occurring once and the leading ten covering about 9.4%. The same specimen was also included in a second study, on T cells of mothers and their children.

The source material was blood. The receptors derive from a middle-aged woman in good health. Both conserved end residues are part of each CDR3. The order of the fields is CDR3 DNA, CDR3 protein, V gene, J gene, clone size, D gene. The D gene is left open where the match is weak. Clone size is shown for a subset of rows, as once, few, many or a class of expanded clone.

TGTGCCAGCAGTTACAACGGGCTCGCGGGGACCCAGTACTTC,CASSYNGLAGTQYF,TRBV6-5,TRBJ2-5,many,.
TGTGCCAGCAGTCCAGACAGGGGCGGGGAGACCCAGTACTTC,CASSPDRGGETQYF,TRBV12-3/TRBV12-4,TRBJ2-5,many,TRBD1
TGTGCCAGCCGATCCCGGGGGCAGGGGACCAGAGATACGCAGTATTTT,CASRSRGQGTRDTQYF,TRBV28,TRBJ2-3,once,.
TGTGCCAGCAGCCCCCAGGGGTCGGTCAGCTATGGCTACACCTTC,CASSPQGSVSYGYTF,TRBV12-3/TRBV12-4,TRBJ1-2,.,.
TGCGCCAGTACCCTAGGACTGTCCTCCTACGAGCAGTACTTC,CASTLGLSSYEQYF,TRBV5-1,TRBJ2-7,many,.
TGTGCCAGCAGCCAGGCCAGGGTCATCCAAGAGACCCAGTACTTC,CASSQARVIQETQYF,TRBV3-1,TRBJ2-5,many,.
TGCAGTGCTAGATATTCCCCAGGACTCCTAAGCCGTGGAGAGCAGTTCTTC,CSARYSPGLLSRGEQFF,TRBV20-1,TRBJ2-1,.,.
TGTGCCAGCAACGCAGGGATTAACTATGGCTACACCTTC,CASNAGINYGYTF,TRBV7-2,TRBJ1-2,few,.
TGTGCCAGTGGAATAGCGGGGTCGGGAGATACGCAGTATTTT,CASGIAGSGDTQYF,TRBV7-3,TRBJ2-3,.,TRBD2
TGCGCCAGCAGCCCCAGGGTTGGGTATGGCTACACCTTC,CASSPRVGYGYTF,TRBV5-1,TRBJ1-2,few,.
TGTGCCAGCAGCGCAGCTCTAGGGGAGAATGAAAAACTGTTTTTT,CASSAALGENEKLFF,TRBV7-9,TRBJ1-4,.,.
TGTGCCAGCAGCTTCCGGGACACAGACTACGAGCAGTACTTC,CASSFRDTDYEQYF,TRBV9,TRBJ2-7,.,.
TGTGCCAGCAGCTTAGGCGGTCGGTCCGAGCAGTACTTC,CASSLGGRSEQYF,TRBV7-6,TRBJ2-7,few,.